Given below is one TCR beta chain in context. These data belong to a study of T cells after yellow fever vaccination. A 5'RACE template-switching step, the method used to make TCR cDNA, added a universal primer site and UMIs. TCRdb re-analysed the 5' RACE reads in MiXCR, keeping a single row per CDR3 protein. The sample yields about 340,000 distinct CDR3 sequences, around an eighth seen once. Trimming removed 5 bases at V and 6 bases at J, with 16 bases between. CDR3 length equals 14 residues. The sequence was obtained from a man younger than 35 who received the YFV17D yellow fever vaccine. The gene calls are TRBV12-3 or TRBV12-4 and TRBJ1-2; D might be TRBD1 (6 bases). The specimen was CD4+ T cells sorted from PBMCs, collected 15 days after the yellow fever booster vaccination. The CDR3 nucleotides are TGTGCCAGCAGTAAAACCGGGACACTAAATGGCTACACCTTC. Its protein product is CASSKTGTLNGYTF.